This entry describes one T cell receptor (beta chain). Its antigen is unknown. After isolation, RNA underwent reverse transcription to generate cDNA as the sequencing template. Libraries were prepared by immunoSEQ multiplex PCR; TCRdb keeps only in-frame clonotypes and omits some of them. This repertoire shows 150,000 to 200,000 clones, 60% found once; its top ten account for approximately 1%. The sample originates from a study of CD8+ T cells in alopecia areata. The overall study: Oral tofacitinib, 5 to 10 mg twice daily, was given in an open-label trial.

Treatment given: oral pan-JAK inhibitor, 5-10 mg twice daily. Using a FACSAria, the CD4+ and CD8+ T cells were sorted from the PBMCs. Study results and caveats: Many expanded lesional clones remained in scalp and blood on tofacitinib. Especially in alopecia totalis/universalis, lesional scalp showed greater clonality than normal scalp did.

This CDR3 contains 14 residues. V was shortened by 4 bases and J by 4 bases, with 10 bases between the two germline ends. Germline assignment: CDR1 SEHNR and CDR2 FQNEAQ (reference sequence). The input for sequencing was CD4+ T cells sorted from blood, taken at week 24, from a patient treated with tofacitinib. The genes are TRBV7-9 and TRBJ2-2; tentatively, D is TRBD2 (5 bases). The source is a human donor with alopecia areata. The CDR3 nucleotides are TGTGCCAGCAGCTACACGGGGTTCACCGGGGAGCTGTTTTTT. This gives the protein CASSYTGFTGELFF.